The T cell receptor (beta chain) under discussion was sequenced for a study of T cell responses to AZD1222 COVID-19 vaccine. Study-level findings and limits: Elevations in Spike-specific TCR breadth and depth followed administration of two AZD1222 doses.

Turning to this clone: Its target is not known.

Method: immunoSEQ multiplex PCR; TCRdb's copy keeps in-frame clones and lacks some. This table holds about 120,000 clones, over 85% found once. Germline lookup yields CDR1 MGHRA and CDR2 YSYEKL. This CDR3 is built from 15 residues. Trimming at V came to 1 base and at J to 2 bases, leaving 4 bases not matched to a gene. The receptor's source is an adult in good health. Material: peripheral blood, obtained on day 0 of AZD1222 vaccination. The chain carries TRBV4-1 and TRBJ1-2, with 7 bases fitting TRBD1. The CDR3 sequence is CASSQGDSGNYGYTF. In DNA, the CDR3 is TGCGCCAGCAGCCAAGGGGACAGCGGAAACTATGGCTACACCTTC.